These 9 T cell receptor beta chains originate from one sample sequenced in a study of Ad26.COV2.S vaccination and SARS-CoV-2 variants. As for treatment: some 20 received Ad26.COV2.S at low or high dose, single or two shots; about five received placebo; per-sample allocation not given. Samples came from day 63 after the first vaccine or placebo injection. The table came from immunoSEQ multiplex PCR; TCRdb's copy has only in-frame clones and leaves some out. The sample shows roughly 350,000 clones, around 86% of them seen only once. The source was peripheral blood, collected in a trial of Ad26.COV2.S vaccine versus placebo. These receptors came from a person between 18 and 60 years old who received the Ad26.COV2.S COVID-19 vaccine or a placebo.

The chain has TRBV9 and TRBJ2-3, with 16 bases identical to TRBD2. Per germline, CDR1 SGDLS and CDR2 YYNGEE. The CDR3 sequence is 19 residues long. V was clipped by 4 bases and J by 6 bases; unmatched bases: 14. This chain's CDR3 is CASSFSPGTSGGASDTQYF. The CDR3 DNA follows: TGTGCCAGCAGCTTCTCGCCTGGGACTAGCGGGGGGGCCTCGGATACGCAGTATTTT. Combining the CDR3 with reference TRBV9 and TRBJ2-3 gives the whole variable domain DSGVTQTPKHLITATGQRVTLRCSPRSGDLSVYWYQQSLDQGLQFLIQYYNGEERAKGNILERFSAQQFPDLHSELNLSSLELGDSALYFCASSFSPGTSGGASDTQYFGPGTRLTVL.

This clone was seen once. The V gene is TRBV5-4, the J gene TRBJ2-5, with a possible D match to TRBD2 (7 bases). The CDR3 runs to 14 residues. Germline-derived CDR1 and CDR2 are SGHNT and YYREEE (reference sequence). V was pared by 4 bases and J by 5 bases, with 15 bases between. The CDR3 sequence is CASSPPGGMETQYF. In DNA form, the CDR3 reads TGTGCCAGCAGCCCCCCGGGGGGCATGGAGACCCAGTACTTC.

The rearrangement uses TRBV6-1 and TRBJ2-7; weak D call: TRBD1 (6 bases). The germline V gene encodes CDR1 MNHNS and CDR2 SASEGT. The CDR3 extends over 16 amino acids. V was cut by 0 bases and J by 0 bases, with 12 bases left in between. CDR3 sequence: CASSEAGTTGSYEQYF. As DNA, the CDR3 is TGTGCCAGCAGTGAAGCCGGGACAACGGGCTCCTACGAGCAGTACTTC.

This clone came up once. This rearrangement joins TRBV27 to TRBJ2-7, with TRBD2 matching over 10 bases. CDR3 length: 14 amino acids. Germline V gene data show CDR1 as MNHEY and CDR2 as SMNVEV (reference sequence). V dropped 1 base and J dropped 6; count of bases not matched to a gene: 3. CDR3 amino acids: CASSLLAGGSEQYF. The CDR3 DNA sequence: TGTGCCAGCAGTTTATTAGCGGGGGGCAGCGAGCAGTACTTC.

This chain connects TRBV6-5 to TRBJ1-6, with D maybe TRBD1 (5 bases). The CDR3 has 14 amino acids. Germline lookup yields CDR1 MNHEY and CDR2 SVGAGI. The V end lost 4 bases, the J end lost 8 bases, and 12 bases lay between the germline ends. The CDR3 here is CASSSGRGDSPLHF. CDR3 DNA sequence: TGTGCCAGCAGTTCAGGACGAGGGGATTCACCCCTCCACTTT.

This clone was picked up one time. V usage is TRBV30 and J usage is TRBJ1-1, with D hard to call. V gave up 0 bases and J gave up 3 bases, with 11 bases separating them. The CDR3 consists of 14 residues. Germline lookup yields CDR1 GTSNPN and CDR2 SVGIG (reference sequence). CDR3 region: CAWSVRRSDTEAFF. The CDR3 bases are TGTGCCTGGAGTGTACGCAGGAGTGACACTGAAGCTTTCTTT. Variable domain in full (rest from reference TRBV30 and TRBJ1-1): SQTIHQWPATLVQPVGSPLSLECTVEGTSNPNLYWYRQAAGRGLQLLFYSVGIGQISSEVPQNLSASRPQDRQFILSSKKLLLSDSGFYLCAWSVRRSDTEAFFGQGTRLTVV.

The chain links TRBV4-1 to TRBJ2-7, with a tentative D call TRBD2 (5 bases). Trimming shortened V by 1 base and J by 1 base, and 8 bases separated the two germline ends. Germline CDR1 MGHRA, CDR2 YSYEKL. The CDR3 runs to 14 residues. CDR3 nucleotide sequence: TGCGCCAGCAGCCAAGCGAGCGGTTCCTACGAGCAGTACTTC. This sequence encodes CASSQASGSYEQYF.

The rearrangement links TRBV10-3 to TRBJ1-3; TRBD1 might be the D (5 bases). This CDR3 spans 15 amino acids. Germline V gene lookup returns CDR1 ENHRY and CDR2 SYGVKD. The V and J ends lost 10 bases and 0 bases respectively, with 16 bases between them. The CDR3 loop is CASRDGTYSGNTIYF. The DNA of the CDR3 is TGTGCCAGCCGGGACGGCACCTACTCTGGAAACACCATATATTTT.

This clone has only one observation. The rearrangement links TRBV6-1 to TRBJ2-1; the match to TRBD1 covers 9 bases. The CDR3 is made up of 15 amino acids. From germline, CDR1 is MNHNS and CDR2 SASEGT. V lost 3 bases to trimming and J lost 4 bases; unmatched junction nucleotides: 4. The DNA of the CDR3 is TGTGCCAGCAGTGACCGGGACAGGGTATACAATGAGCAGTTCTTC. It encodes CASSDRDRVYNEQFF.